The 25 T cell receptor beta chains listed next were all sequenced from one sample in a study of shared clonotypes between healthy human individuals. CD45RO negativity and positive selection for CCR7 defined naive CD8 cells, a population that excluded terminally differentiated effector memory CD45RA+ cells. The method was immunoSEQ multiplex PCR; TCRdb's version includes in-frame clones alone and lacks a portion of them. The sample records over 2 million clones, 85% to 95% being singletons. The source material was naive CD8+ T cells sorted from blood. Receptor source: a man in his late teens or twenties in good health.

This chain uses TRBV9 with TRBJ1-3, with D possibly TRBD1 on 6 matching bases. CDR1 is SGDLS and CDR2 is YYNGEE in the germline V gene. This CDR3 has 14 residues. Deletions cut 5 bases from V and 4 bases from J, with 13 bases between. The CDR3 sequence: CASSEQGYGNTIYF. Here the CDR3 DNA reads TGTGCCAGCAGTGAACAGGGTTACGGAAACACCATATATTTT. Full variable domain (outside the CDR3, taken from reference TRBV9 and TRBJ1-3): DSGVTQTPKHLITATGQRVTLRCSPRSGDLSVYWYQQSLDQGLQFLIQYYNGEERAKGNILERFSAQQFPDLHSELNLSSLELGDSALYFCASSEQGYGNTIYFGEGSWLTVV.

The chain recombines TRBV5-4 with TRBJ2-7; possibly TRBD1 for D (5 bases). Germline CDR1 reads SGHNT; CDR2 reads YYREEE (reference sequence). V lost 0 bases to trimming and J lost 7 bases, with 8 bases between them. The CDR3 consists of 12 residues. In DNA, the CDR3 is TGTGCCAGCAGCTTGGCCGGACAAGAGCAGTACTTC. Its translation: CASSLAGQEQYF.

This rearrangement joins TRBV7-8 to TRBJ2-3; TRBD2 matches 11 bases. This CDR3 is 17 amino acids long. V lost 2 bases, J lost 0 bases, and 4 bases stayed unmatched. CDR1 is SGHVS, CDR2 FQNEAQ, per germline. Here the CDR3 DNA reads TGTGCCAGCAGCTTACACGGGACTAGCGGAAGCACAGATACGCAGTATTTT. Protein product: CASSLHGTSGSTDTQYF. Combining the CDR3 with reference TRBV7-8 and TRBJ2-3 gives the whole variable domain GAGVSQSPRYKVAKRGQDVALRCDPISGHVSLFWYQQALGQGPEFLTYFQNEAQLDKSGLPSDRFFAERPEGSVSTLKIQRTQQEDSAVYLCASSLHGTSGSTDTQYFGPGTRLTVL.

This chain connects TRBV25-1 to TRBJ2-2; 10 bases agree with TRBD1. Germline assignment: CDR1 MGHDK and CDR2 SYGVNS. V lost 2 bases, J lost 3 bases, and 6 bases stayed unmatched. The CDR3 length is 17 residues. The CDR3 region has the DNA TGTGCCAGCAGTGAACCAAGGGGACAGGGGTACACCGGGGAGCTGTTTTTT. Translating gives CASSEPRGQGYTGELFF.

The CDR3 nucleotides are TGTGCCAGCAGCCGTAGGGACAGGGCGACAGATACGCAGTATTTT. Translation: CASSRRDRATDTQYF. The rearrangement uses TRBV5-4 and TRBJ2-3; TRBD1 agrees at 9 bases. CDR3 length equals 15 residues. Trimming cost V 4 bases and J 3 bases; bases outside gene matches: 6. CDR1 and CDR2 from the germline V gene are SGHNT and YYREEE (reference sequence).

V and J are TRBV28 and TRBJ2-7, with 7 positions matching TRBD1. Trimming removed 6 bases from V and 2 bases from J; junction bases left unmatched: 7. CDR3 size: 14 residues. The germline CDR1 and CDR2 sequences are MDHEN and SYDVKM. The CDR3 DNA is TGTGCCAGCAGATACGGGACAGCGGCCTACGAGCAGTACTTC. It codes for CASRYGTAAYEQYF.

The rearrangement links TRBV2 to TRBJ2-5, with 9 bases fitting TRBD2. This CDR3 is built from 14 residues. The V and J ends lost 1 base and 5 bases, in that order; junction bases with no gene match: 2. Looked up from germline, CDR1 is SNHLY and CDR2 is FYNNEI. The CDR3: CASSEVAGAETQYF. DNA of the CDR3: TGTGCCAGCAGTGAAGTAGCGGGGGCGGAGACCCAGTACTTC.

The V gene is TRBV2, the J gene TRBJ2-7; TRBD1 might be the D (6 bases). CDR1 is SNHLY, CDR2 FYNNEI, per germline. V was shortened by 7 bases and J by 2 bases, with 30 bases between the two germline ends. The CDR3 loop spans 19 amino acids. As DNA, the CDR3 is TGTGCCAGCACCCAAGCCGGGGAGCAGGGGAAGCGCATCACCTACGAGCAGTACTTC. Translating gives CASTQAGEQGKRITYEQYF.

The chain uses TRBV5-1 and TRBJ1-2, with a possible D match to TRBD1 (6 bases). The CDR3 spans 13 residues. Germline V lookup: CDR1 SGHRS, CDR2 YFSETQ. V lost 4 bases, J lost 8 bases, and 15 bases lay in between. The CDR3 spells CASSDTGLTGYTF. As DNA, the CDR3 is TGCGCCAGCAGCGACACAGGGTTGACCGGCTACACCTTC.

The chain joins TRBV2 to TRBJ2-7; tentative D call: TRBD2 (7 bases). The V end was cut by 9 bases, the J end by 6 bases, with 18 bases between. Looked up from germline, CDR1 is SNHLY and CDR2 is FYNNEI. The CDR3 loop spans 13 amino acids. CDR3: CASEGGSTGEQYF. As DNA, the CDR3 is TGTGCCAGTGAGGGGGGGAGCACGGGCGAGCAGTACTTC.

The table lists this clone with a count of one. The chain joins TRBV11-1 to TRBJ1-1; perhaps TRBD1 as D (6 bases). The ends were cut back, 4 bases at V and 3 bases at J, with 9 bases in the middle. CDR1 is SGHAT and CDR2 is FQDESV in the germline V gene (reference sequence). The CDR3 has 13 amino acids. The CDR3 DNA reads TGTGCCAGCAGCTGGGACAAGTACACTGAAGCTTTCTTT. Translated: CASSWDKYTEAFF. Variable domain in full (rest from reference TRBV11-1 and TRBJ1-1): EAEVAQSPRYKITEKSQAVAFWCDPISGHATLYWYRQILGQGPELLVQFQDESVVDDSQLPKDRFSAERLKGVDSTLKIQPAELGDSAMYLCASSWDKYTEAFFGQGTRLTVV.

The CDR3 loop is CASSGEGYGYTF. The DNA of the CDR3 is TGTGCCAGCAGCGGGGAGGGCTATGGCTACACCTTC. V gene TRBV9 combines with J gene TRBJ1-2; D ambiguous. The CDR3 sequence is 12 residues long. Germline V gives CDR1 SGDLS, CDR2 YYNGEE. V gave up 3 bases and J gave up 4 bases, with 7 bases separating them.

The table lists this clone with a count of one. The chain combines TRBV6-6 with TRBJ2-5; 11 bases map to TRBD2. The CDR3 is made up of 14 amino acids. Unmatched junction bases numbered 3, after V lost 6 bases and J lost 3 bases. Germline CDR1 MNHNY, CDR2 SVGAGI (reference sequence). The CDR3, as DNA: TGTGCCAGCAGCCAGGGACTAGCGGAAGAGACCCAGTACTTC. Its protein product is CASSQGLAEETQYF.

The rearrangement joins TRBV27 to TRBJ2-7; D remains unclear. CDR3 length equals 13 residues. V lost 0 bases and J lost 5, with 8 bases in between. Germline loops: CDR1 MNHEY, CDR2 SMNVEV (reference sequence). CDR3 coding DNA: TGTGCCAGCAGTTTATCCCTCGTCCACGAGCAGTACTTC. Encoded protein: CASSLSLVHEQYF.

A remark on this clone: Other DNA sequences in the same sample also yield this CDR3. This chain joins TRBV9 and TRBJ2-7; TRBD1 or TRBD2 may be the D gene (6 bases each). Germline lookup yields CDR1 SGDLS and CDR2 YYNGEE. The length of the CDR3 is 15 residues. The V and J ends lost 0 bases and 4 bases respectively, with 14 bases between them. The DNA of the CDR3 is TGTGCCAGCAGCGTAGGAGGGGGGACACTATACGAGCAGTACTTC. Translating gives CASSVGGGTLYEQYF. The whole variable domain, filled in from reference TRBV9 and TRBJ2-7, reads DSGVTQTPKHLITATGQRVTLRCSPRSGDLSVYWYQQSLDQGLQFLIQYYNGEERAKGNILERFSAQQFPDLHSELNLSSLELGDSALYFCASSVGGGTLYEQYFGPGTRLTVT.

The chain joins TRBV2 to TRBJ2-1; 7 bases are shared with TRBD2. The CDR3 extends over 12 amino acids. The germline V gene encodes CDR1 SNHLY and CDR2 FYNNEI. J was trimmed by 9 bases and V by 11 bases; bases with no gene match: 10. As DNA, the CDR3 is TGTGCCGGGGGGGGTAGGTTATTTGAGCAGTTCTTC. Its translation: CAGGGRLFEQFF.

V and J are TRBV4-3 and TRBJ1-1; possibly TRBD1 for D (6 bases). V was pared by 1 base and J by 3 bases, with 15 bases between. CDR1 and CDR2 from the germline V gene are LGHNA and YSLEER. This CDR3 has 16 residues. CDR3 DNA: TGCGCCAGCAGCCAAGTAATGGACAGCCCAGACACTGAAGCTTTCTTT. Translated: CASSQVMDSPDTEAFF.

The J gene is TRBJ1-6, the V gene TRBV28; TRBD1 agrees at 7 bases. V gave up 5 bases and J gave up 9 bases; unmatched junction bases: 7. The CDR3 length is 14 residues. Germline V gene sequence: CDR1 MDHEN, CDR2 SYDVKM. The CDR3 loop is CASSRDRPISPLHF. In DNA, the CDR3 is TGTGCCAGCAGTCGGGACAGACCAATTTCACCCCTCCACTTT.

Details on this clone: Other DNA sequences in the same sample also yield this CDR3. V gene TRBV7-9 combines with J gene TRBJ1-2; D not certain. The CDR3 covers 12 residues. The V gene lost 3 bases and the J gene lost 5 bases, with 7 bases spanning the gap. Per germline, CDR1 SEHNR and CDR2 FQNEAQ (reference sequence). CDR3 sequence (DNA): TGTGCCAGCAGCTTGGGAGTTTATGGCTACACCTTC. This sequence encodes CASSLGVYGYTF.

Worth noting for this clone: Different DNA sequences within this sample yield the same CDR3. V is TRBV7-9 and J is TRBJ2-1; D possibly corresponds to TRBD2 (5 bases). The CDR3 length is 12 residues. Germline V gene lookup returns CDR1 SEHNR and CDR2 FQNEAQ (reference sequence). With 1 base removed from V and 10 bases from J, the gap between germline ends came to 8 bases. CDR3 DNA: TGTGCCAGCAGCTTAGAGGTAGCGGAGCAGTTCTTC. Its protein product is CASSLEVAEQFF.

CDR3 sequence (DNA): TGTGCCAGCAGCGCCGGGCCGGGGGGCGGCACAGATACGCAGTATTTT. Translation: CASSAGPGGGTDTQYF. The chain is built from TRBV9 and TRBJ2-3, with D possibly matching TRBD2 (7 bases). The germline V gene has CDR1 SGDLS and CDR2 YYNGEE. CDR3 length: 16 amino acids. Trimming left V 3 bases short and J 1 base short, with 15 bases between.

The chain uses TRBV30 and TRBJ1-2, with 7 bases lining up with TRBD1. The CDR3 has 15 residues. Trimming cost V 0 bases and J 6 bases; bases outside gene matches: 10. The germline V gene encodes CDR1 GTSNPN and CDR2 SVGIG (reference sequence). CDR3 sequence: CAWSVPKGQAHGYTF. DNA of the CDR3: TGTGCCTGGAGTGTCCCAAAAGGACAGGCCCATGGCTACACCTTC.

The rearrangement joins TRBV28 to TRBJ1-2; weak D call: TRBD1 (5 bases). The V and J ends lost 7 bases and 4 bases respectively, with 13 bases between them. Germline lookup yields CDR1 MDHEN and CDR2 SYDVKM. The CDR3 totals 13 residues. CDR3 sequence reads: CASTLGVTYGYTF. For the CDR3, the DNA is TGTGCCAGCACGTTGGGGGTAACCTATGGCTACACCTTC.

The chain recombines TRBV4-3 with TRBJ2-1; 10 bases line up with TRBD2. Trimming took 0 bases from V and 9 from J; bases not matched to a gene: 8. The length of the CDR3 is 16 residues. Germline CDR1 LGHNA, CDR2 YSLEER. The CDR3 coding sequence is TGCGCCAGCAGCCAAGACGCTAGCGGGAGTGACGGTGAGCAGTTCTTC. As protein: CASSQDASGSDGEQFF.

The chain recombines TRBV19 with TRBJ2-7; D unclear. The V end lost 8 bases, the J end lost 3 bases, and 8 bases lay between the germline ends. There are 11 residues in the CDR3. Germline loops: CDR1 LNHDA, CDR2 SQIVND (reference sequence). The CDR3 nucleotides read TGTGCCAGTCGACTTAACTACGAGCAGTACTTC. As protein: CASRLNYEQYF. Complete variable domain (other parts from reference TRBV19 and TRBJ2-7): DGGITQSPKYLFRKEGQNVTLSCEQNLNHDAMYWYRQDPGQGLRLIYYSQIVNDFQKGDIAEGYSVSREKKESFPLTVTSAQKNPTAFYLCASRLNYEQYFGPGTRLTVT.